This passage covers 28 T cell receptor beta chains from one sample sequenced in a study of T cell clonality in common variable immunodeficiency. Only in-frame clones appear in the TCRdb table, and some are missing; sequencing was by immunoSEQ multiplex PCR. This sample includes about 42,000 clones with no singletons; its ten biggest clones take up about 6.3%. General study results and limits: Reportedly, TCR beta sequences from common variable immunodeficiency showed fewer deletions and N-nucleotide insertions.

These receptors have no known antigen. The sample consisted of peripheral blood mononuclear cells. These TCRs come from a human donor with common variable immunodeficiency.

This clone has only a few counts. The read falls 3 residues short of the CDR3 end, and the missing part is taken from the germline J gene. The chain carries TRBV20-1 and TRBJ2-5; 7 bases agree with TRBD2. The germline V gene encodes CDR1 DFQATT and CDR2 SNEGSKA (reference sequence). The J segment lost 6 bases and the V segment lost 6 bases, leaving 7 bases of the junction unmatched. The CDR3 has 12 residues. The CDR3 spells CSAGWGGQTQYF. The part of the CDR3 DNA that was read is TGCAGTGCCGGGTGGGGGGGTCAGACC.

For this clone: The read ends 3 residues early relative to the CDR3; the germline J gene fills the gap. This specimen includes other DNA sequences encoding the same CDR3. The V and J genes are TRBV5-5 and TRBJ2-7; 11 bases fit TRBD1. Germline V gene data show CDR1 as SGHKS and CDR2 as YYEKEE (reference sequence). After removal of 3 bases from V and 4 bases from J, the junction contained 6 bases not matched to a gene. There are 15 residues in the CDR3. CDR3 protein: CASSSPGQGVYEQYF. The CDR3 DNA, read in part, is TGTGCCAGCAGCTCTCCGGGACAGGGGGTTTACGAG.

Many counts were recorded for this clone. The read gets to within 3 residues of the CDR3 end, and the germline J gene fills in the rest. The V and J genes are TRBV20-1 and TRBJ1-5; TRBD1 might be the D (5 bases). The V and J ends lost 6 bases and 6 bases respectively, with 15 bases between them. CDR3 length equals 13 residues. Germline V lookup: CDR1 DFQATT, CDR2 SNEGSKA (reference sequence). The CDR3 sequence: CSAIRVNGQPQHF. The DNA read from the CDR3 is TGCAGTGCCATCAGGGTTAACGGTCAGCCC.

This clone was counted at least ten times. The CDR3 DNA, read in part, is TGTGCCAGCTTTGAGGGGGGGCGAAATTCACCC. It translates to CASFEGGRNSP. The entire CDR3 sequence reads CASFEGGRNSPLHF. V gene TRBV2 combines with J gene TRBJ1-6, with TRBD1 as a possible D gene (6 bases). The read gets to within 3 residues of the CDR3 end, and the germline J gene fills in the rest. This CDR3 contains 14 residues. Germline V lookup: CDR1 SNHLY, CDR2 FYNNEI. V was shortened by 8 bases and J by 7 bases, with 15 bases between the two germline ends.

As concerns this clone: The read gets to within 3 residues of the CDR3 end, and the germline J gene fills in the rest. The genes are TRBV6-2 or TRBV6-3 and TRBJ1-5, with D possibly TRBD1 on 5 matching bases. The CDR3 extends over 15 amino acids. Per germline, CDR1 MNHEY and CDR2 SVGEGT. Trimming removed 5 bases from V and 7 bases from J, with 18 bases in between. CDR3 in amino acids: CASSLYSPGNQPQHF. The part of the CDR3 DNA that was read is TGTGCCAGCAGTCTTTACTCTCCAGGGAACCAGCCC.

The table lists this clone with a few counts. The read terminates 3 residues before the CDR3 end, so the remaining end is supplied by the germline J gene. This sequence joins TRBV6-2 or TRBV6-3 and TRBJ2-5; no clear D gene. The CDR3 has 12 amino acids. Germline loops: CDR1 MNHEY, CDR2 SVGEGT. Trimming removed 2 bases from V and 2 bases from J, with 3 bases in between. CDR3 residues: CASSYPQETQYF. The covered CDR3 bases are TGTGCCAGCAGTTACCCTCAAGAGACC.

There are many counts of this clone. The observed sequence ends 3 residues before the CDR3 terminus, with the missing tail filled in from the germline J gene. The chain couples TRBV11-2 to TRBJ2-7; perhaps TRBD2 as D (5 bases). This CDR3 is 15 amino acids long. Germline V lookup: CDR1 SGHAT, CDR2 FQNNGV. Deletions cut 5 bases from V and 0 bases from J, with 14 bases between. This chain's CDR3 is CASSLLTGSSYEQYF. The part of the CDR3 DNA that was read is TGTGCCAGCAGCCTACTGACGGGGAGCTCCTACGAG.

This clone was seen a few times. CDR3 in amino acids: CASSELAGGRYNEQFF. Partial CDR3 DNA: TGTGCCAGCAGTGAACTAGCGGGGGGGCGTTACAATGAG. V and J are TRBV6-1 and TRBJ2-1; 12 positions match TRBD2. The CDR3 is cut off 3 residues early in the read; its end comes from the germline J gene. This CDR3 is built from 16 residues. J was trimmed by 4 bases and V by 2 bases; bases with no gene match: 3. Germline-derived CDR1 and CDR2 are MNHNS and SASEGT.

Partial CDR3 DNA: TGCGCCAGCAGCCTCTACCTGTCCCCCGGGACTAGCGGGAACAATGAG. Protein sequence: CASSLYLSPGTSGNNE. The whole CDR3 is CASSLYLSPGTSGNNEQFF. The V call is TRBV5-1, the J call TRBJ2-1; 13 nucleotides line up with TRBD2. The read finishes 3 residues shy of the CDR3 end, and the germline J gene is used to complete it. Germline CDR1 is SGHRS and CDR2 is YFSETQ. V shed 4 bases and J 5 bases; nucleotides not matched to a gene: 15. The length of the CDR3 is 19 residues.

Regarding this clone: One junction end disagrees with the germline gene, perhaps due to a read error. CDR3 amino acids: CASSPLQGTDTQYF. The CDR3 bases that were read are TGTGCCAGCTCCCCACTACAGGGAACAGATACG. The rearrangement uses TRBV18 and TRBJ2-3; D is possibly TRBD1 (6 bases). The read ends 3 residues shy of where the CDR3 ends; the end is completed using the germline J gene. The CDR3 sequence is 14 residues long. Germline loops: CDR1 KGHSH, CDR2 LQKENI.

Ten or more counts support this clone. Read coverage stops 3 residues before the CDR3 terminus; the germline J gene supplies the remainder. The chain links TRBV19 to TRBJ1-5; no firm D call. From germline, CDR1 is LNHDA and CDR2 SQIVND (reference sequence). V was pared by 3 bases and J by 9 bases, with 12 bases between. This CDR3 has 13 amino acids. The CDR3 region is CASSIDSRAPQHF. Incomplete CDR3 DNA: TGTGCCAGTAGTATCGATTCGAGGGCGCCC.

This clone occurred many times. The CDR3 is CASSQVTGGSTEAFF. CDR3 DNA (partial): TGTGCCAGCAGCCAAGTAACAGGGGGATCCACTGAA. The chain combines TRBV14 with TRBJ1-1; TRBD1 aligns across 8 bases. The read stops 3 residues short of the end of the CDR3; the missing end is completed from the germline J gene. CDR1 and CDR2 from the germline V gene are SGHDN and FVKESK. The CDR3 is 15 amino acids. V trimming: 1 base; J trimming: 4 bases; junction bases outside the gene matches: 5.

This clone was counted at least ten times. The read stops 3 residues short of the end of the CDR3; the missing end is completed from the germline J gene. V is TRBV5-1 and J is TRBJ2-3, with 11 bases lining up with TRBD2. The length of the CDR3 is 15 residues. Germline assignment: CDR1 SGHRS and CDR2 YFSETQ. Trimming at V came to 4 bases and at J to 2 bases, leaving 3 bases not matched to a gene. The CDR3 protein is CASSISGGVTDTQYF. The sequenced CDR3 bases are TGCGCCAGCAGCATTAGCGGGGGGGTCACAGATACG.

In regard to this clone: The CDR3 end is not reached by the read, which stops 3 residues before it; the germline J gene fills it in. The chain links TRBV19 to TRBJ1-3; D not certain. The CDR3 spans 14 residues. From germline, CDR1 is LNHDA and CDR2 SQIVND (reference sequence). Trimming shortened V by 4 bases and J by 2 bases, and 9 bases separated the two germline ends. The CDR3: CASSSRNTGNTIYF. The part of the CDR3 DNA that was read is TGTGCCAGTAGTAGCAGGAACACTGGAAACACC.

This clone was counted many times. The CDR3 end lies 3 residues beyond the end of the read and is filled in from the germline J gene. The chain recombines TRBV20-1 with TRBJ2-5, with D maybe TRBD2 (7 bases). The CDR3 has 14 amino acids. Trimming cost V 3 bases and J 3 bases, with 14 bases left between them. CDR1 is DFQATT, CDR2 SNEGSKA, per germline (reference sequence). Partial CDR3 DNA: TGCAGTGCTAGGACAGGCCGGGAGGAAGAGACC. Protein sequence: CSARTGREEET. The CDR3 reads in full as CSARTGREEETQYF.

Judged by abundance, this clone is medium-sized. From the germline J gene comes the end of the CDR3, since the read stops 3 residues before it. This chain uses TRBV30 with TRBJ1-1; 8 bases line up with TRBD1. J lost 0 bases, V lost 8 bases, and 8 bases had no gene match. This CDR3 has 14 amino acids. CDR1 GTSNPN and CDR2 SVGIG come from the germline V gene (reference sequence). CDR3 amino acids: CAGDRQGLNTEAFF. The CDR3 bases that were read are TGTGCCGGGGACCGACAGGGGTTGAACACTGAA.

This clone has ten or more counts. The CDR3 end is not reached by the read, which stops 3 residues before it; the germline J gene fills it in. V is TRBV14 and J is TRBJ2-3; D perhaps matches TRBD2 (5 bases). This CDR3 spans 13 amino acids. The V end lost 0 bases, the J end lost 6 bases, and 7 bases lay between the germline ends. Germline assignment: CDR1 SGHDN and CDR2 FVKESK. CDR3 DNA (partial): TGTGCCAGCAGCCAAGAGCCGGGGGATACG. This sequence encodes CASSQEPGDT. The whole CDR3 protein is CASSQEPGDTQYF.

The sample holds a few counts of this clone. The CDR3 is cut off 3 residues early in the read; its end comes from the germline J gene. The genes are TRBV5-1 and TRBJ2-1, with a possible D match to TRBD2 (5 bases). With 5 bases removed from V and 0 bases from J, the gap between germline ends came to 15 bases. This CDR3 has 16 residues. Germline loops: CDR1 SGHRS, CDR2 YFSETQ. CDR3 DNA, as far as it was read: TGCGCCAGCAGTCACTTACCGGACTCCTCCTACAATGAG. It encodes CASSHLPDSSYNE. In full, the CDR3 is CASSHLPDSSYNEQFF.

This clone occurred a few times. CDR3 loop: CASRTGQMAFF. CDR3 bases read: TGTGCCAGCAGAACGGGACAGATG. V and J are TRBV7-2 and TRBJ1-1, with TRBD1 identical over 7 bases. The CDR3 end lies 3 residues beyond the end of the read and is filled in from the germline J gene. This CDR3 has 11 amino acids. Germline V gene lookup returns CDR1 SGHTA and CDR2 FQGNSA.

This clone was seen many times. Read coverage stops 3 residues before the CDR3 terminus; the germline J gene supplies the remainder. The chain uses TRBV29-1 and TRBJ1-1, with TRBD1 matching over 7 bases. This CDR3 contains 13 residues. In germline, CDR1 is SQVTM, CDR2 ANQGSEA. After removal of 7 bases from V and 1 base from J, the junction contained 6 bases not matched to a gene. This chain's CDR3 is CSGRDSANTEAFF. The part of the CDR3 DNA that was read is TGCAGCGGTCGGGACAGCGCGAACACTGAA.

This clone was seen repeatedly, ten times or more. The read stops 3 residues short of the end of the CDR3; the missing end is completed from the germline J gene. The chain uses TRBV6-2 or TRBV6-3 and TRBJ2-5; D is tentatively TRBD1 or TRBD2 (6 bases each). Trimming removed 6 bases at V and 5 bases at J, with 16 bases between. This CDR3 region has 14 residues. The V gene's germline CDR1 is MNHEY and CDR2 SVGEGT. The chain's CDR3 is CASRSGGGRETQYF. Incomplete CDR3 DNA: TGTGCCAGCAGATCAGGAGGGGGTAGGGAGACC.

On this clone itself: The CDR3 goes on 3 residues after the read ends, and that part is filled in from the germline J gene. V is TRBV7-2 and J is TRBJ1-3; D is possibly TRBD1 (6 bases). Trimming took 2 bases from V and 8 from J, leaving 10 bases between them. In germline, CDR1 is SGHTA, CDR2 FQGNSA. CDR3 size: 13 residues. CDR3 in amino acids: CASSLYREDTIYF. The covered CDR3 bases are TGTGCCAGCAGCTTATACAGGGAAGACACC.

Ten or more counts support this clone. Sequencing ends 3 residues short of the CDR3 end; the germline J gene provides the rest. The V gene is TRBV4-1, the J gene TRBJ1-2; D ambiguous. The CDR3 contains 15 residues. In germline, CDR1 is MGHRA, CDR2 YSYEKL. V was trimmed by 4 bases and J by 6 bases, leaving 18 bases between them. The CDR3 loop reads CASSRIGLLWDGYTF. Incomplete CDR3 DNA: TGCGCCAGCAGCCGAATCGGACTCCTATGGGATGGC.

Of note for this clone: The read gets to within 3 residues of the CDR3 end, and the germline J gene fills in the rest. V gene TRBV19 combines with J gene TRBJ1-1; D is unresolved. This CDR3 is built from 14 residues. Germline V gene lookup returns CDR1 LNHDA and CDR2 SQIVND (reference sequence). Trimming removed 1 base from V and 3 bases from J, with 9 bases in between. Here the CDR3 reads CASSIVYSDTEAFF. CDR3 DNA (partial): TGTGCCAGTAGTATAGTATACAGTGACACTGAA.

This clone showed up many times. The CDR3 goes on 3 residues after the read ends, and that part is filled in from the germline J gene. The chain has TRBV28 and TRBJ1-6; 9 positions agree with TRBD1. The ends lost 0 bases at V and 9 bases at J; junction bases unmatched: 9. This CDR3 spans 17 amino acids. Germline V CDR1 and CDR2: MDHEN, SYDVKM. The CDR3 DNA, read in part, is TGTGCCAGCAGTTTATGGAGGGTGGGGGACAGGGTTTCACCC. It specifies CASSLWRVGDRVSP. The entire CDR3 is CASSLWRVGDRVSPLHF. The whole variable domain, remainder taken from reference TRBV28 and TRBJ1-6, is DVKVTQSSRYLVKRTGEKVFLECVQDMDHENMFWYRQDPGLGLRLIYFSYDVKMKEKGDIPEGYSVSREKKERFSLILESASTNQTSMYLCASSLWRVGDRVSPLHFGNGTRLTVT.

This clone was counted many times. The CDR3 extends 3 residues past the end of the read, so its final part is completed from the germline J gene. The rearrangement joins TRBV5-1 to TRBJ1-1, with unresolved D. This CDR3 is 13 amino acids long. The germline V and J ends were trimmed by 3 bases and 1 base, with 7 bases remaining between them. Germline loops: CDR1 SGHRS, CDR2 YFSETQ. The CDR3 DNA, read in part, is TGCGCCAGCAGCTCCTCCCCGAACACTGAA. Translated: CASSSSPNTE. The full CDR3 protein is CASSSSPNTEAFF.

A word on this clone: The CDR3 end falls 3 residues outside the read, so it is completed with the germline J gene. V usage is TRBV7-2 and J usage is TRBJ1-2; 7 nucleotides match TRBD1. Germline CDR1 and CDR2: SGHTA and FQGNSA. This CDR3 spans 13 amino acids. Here the CDR3 reads CASSLIRDSGYTF. The CDR3 bases that were read are TGTGCCAGCAGCTTGATCAGGGACAGCGGC.

This clone was detected only a few times. The missing CDR3 end, 3 residues past where the read stops, is filled in from the germline J gene. This sequence joins TRBV20-1 and TRBJ2-7; the match to TRBD1 covers 10 bases. Trimming removed 4 bases from V and 3 bases from J; junction bases left unmatched: 3. CDR1 and CDR2 from the germline V gene are DFQATT and SNEGSKA (reference sequence). This CDR3 has 13 residues. The CDR3 region is CSATWDRGYEQYF. CDR3 DNA, as far as it was read: TGCAGTGCTACCTGGGACAGGGGCTACGAG.